The source of this T cell receptor (beta chain) is a study of shared clonotypes between healthy human individuals. Per the germline V gene, CDR1 is SGHRS and CDR2 is YFSETQ. The junction had 4 bases not matched to a gene; V was cut back by 4 bases and J by 0 bases. This CDR3 is built from 17 residues. Generated by immunoSEQ multiplex PCR, the TCRdb table keeps only in-frame clones and is missing some. Here the sample spans roughly 1,000,000 clones, around 78% being singletons. Input material: memory CD4+ T cells from PBMCs. Subset meaning: CD45RA-negative fraction. The chain recombines TRBV5-1 with TRBJ2-1, with 13 bases that match TRBD2. This TCR derives from a young man in good health. Some clones in this sample may be carry-over from other donors' samples. CDR3 nucleotide sequence: TGCGCCAGCAGCGATCGGACTAGCGGGAGCTCCTACAATGAGCAGTTCTTC. This codes for CASSDRTSGSSYNEQFF. The variable domain in full, completed from reference TRBV5-1 and TRBJ2-1, reads KAGVTQTPRYLIKTRGQQVTLSCSPISGHRSVSWYQQTPGQGLQFLFEYFSETQRNKGNFPGRFSGRQFSNSRSEMNVSTLELGDSALYLCASSDRTSGSSYNEQFFGPGTRLTVL.